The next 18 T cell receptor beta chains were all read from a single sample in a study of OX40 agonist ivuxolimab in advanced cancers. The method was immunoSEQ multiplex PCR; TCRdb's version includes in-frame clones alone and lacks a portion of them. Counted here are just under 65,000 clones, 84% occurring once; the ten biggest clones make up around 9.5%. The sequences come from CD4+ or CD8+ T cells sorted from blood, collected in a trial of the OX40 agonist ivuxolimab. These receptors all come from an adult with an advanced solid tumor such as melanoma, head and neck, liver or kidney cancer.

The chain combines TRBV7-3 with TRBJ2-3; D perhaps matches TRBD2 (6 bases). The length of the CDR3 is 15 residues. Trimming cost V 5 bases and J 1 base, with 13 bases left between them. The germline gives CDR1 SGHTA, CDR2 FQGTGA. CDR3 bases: TGTGCCAGCAGCCACGGGGAGGCACGCACAGATACGCAGTATTTT. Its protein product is CASSHGEARTDTQYF.

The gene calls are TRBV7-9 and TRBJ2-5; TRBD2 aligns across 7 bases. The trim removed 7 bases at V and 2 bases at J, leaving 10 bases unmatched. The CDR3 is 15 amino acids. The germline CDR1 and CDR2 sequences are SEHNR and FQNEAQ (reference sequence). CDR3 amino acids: CASTDRGERQETQYF. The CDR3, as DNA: TGTGCCAGCACCGATCGGGGGGAGCGGCAAGAGACCCAGTACTTC.

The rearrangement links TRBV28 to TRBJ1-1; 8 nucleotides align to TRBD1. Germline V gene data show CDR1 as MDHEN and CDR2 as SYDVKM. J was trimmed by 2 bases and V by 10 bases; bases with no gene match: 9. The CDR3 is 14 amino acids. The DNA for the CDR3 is TGTGCCATCTCGGGGGCAGGGGGCAACACTGAAGCTTTCTTT. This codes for CAISGAGGNTEAFF.

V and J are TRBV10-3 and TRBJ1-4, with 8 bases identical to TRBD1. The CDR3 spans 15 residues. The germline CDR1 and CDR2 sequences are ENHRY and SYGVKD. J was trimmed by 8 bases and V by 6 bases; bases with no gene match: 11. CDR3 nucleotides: TGTGCCATCAGCAAAAGTCAGGGGGCTGGAGAAAAACTGTTTTTT. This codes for CAISKSQGAGEKLFF.

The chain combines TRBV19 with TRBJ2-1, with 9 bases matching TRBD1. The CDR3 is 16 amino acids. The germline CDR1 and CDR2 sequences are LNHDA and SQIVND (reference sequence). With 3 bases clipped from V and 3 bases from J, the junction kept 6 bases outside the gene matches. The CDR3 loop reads CASSISGTGNYNEQFF. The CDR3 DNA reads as TGTGCCAGTAGTATCTCGGGGACAGGGAACTACAATGAGCAGTTCTTC.

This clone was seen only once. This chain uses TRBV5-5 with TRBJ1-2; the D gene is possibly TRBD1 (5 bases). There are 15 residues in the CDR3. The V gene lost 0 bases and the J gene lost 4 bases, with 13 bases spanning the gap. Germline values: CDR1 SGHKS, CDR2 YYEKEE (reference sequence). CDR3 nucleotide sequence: TGTGCCAGCAGCTTGGGACAGTTCGCCAGCTATGGCTACACCTTC. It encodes CASSLGQFASYGYTF.

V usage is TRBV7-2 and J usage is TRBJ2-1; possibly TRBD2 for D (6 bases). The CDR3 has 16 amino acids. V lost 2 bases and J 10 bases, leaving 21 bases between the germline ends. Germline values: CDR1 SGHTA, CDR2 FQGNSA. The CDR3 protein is CASSLFWLAEGMEQFF. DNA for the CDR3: TGTGCCAGCAGCTTATTCTGGTTAGCGGAGGGGATGGAGCAGTTCTTC. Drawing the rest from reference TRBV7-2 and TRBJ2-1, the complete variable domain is GAGVSQSPSNKVTEKGKDVELRCDPISGHTALYWYRQSLGQGLEFLIYFQGNSAPDKSGLPSDRFSAERTGGSVSTLTIQRTQQEDSAVYLCASSLFWLAEGMEQFFGPGTRLTVL.

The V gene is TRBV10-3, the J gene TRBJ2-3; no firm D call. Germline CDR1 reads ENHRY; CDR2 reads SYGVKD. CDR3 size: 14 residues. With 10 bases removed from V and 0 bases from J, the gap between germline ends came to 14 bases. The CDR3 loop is CATTGAESTDTQYF. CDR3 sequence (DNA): TGTGCCACCACCGGCGCAGAAAGCACAGATACGCAGTATTTT.

Here the CDR3 reads CASSFGGGPAYNEQFF. The CDR3 DNA reads TGCGCCAGCAGCTTTGGAGGGGGCCCTGCCTACAATGAGCAGTTCTTC. This chain links TRBV5-1 with TRBJ2-1, with TRBD1 as a possible D gene (7 bases). Germline values: CDR1 SGHRS, CDR2 YFSETQ. V was shortened by 2 bases and J by 2 bases, with 14 bases between the two germline ends. CDR3 length: 16 amino acids.

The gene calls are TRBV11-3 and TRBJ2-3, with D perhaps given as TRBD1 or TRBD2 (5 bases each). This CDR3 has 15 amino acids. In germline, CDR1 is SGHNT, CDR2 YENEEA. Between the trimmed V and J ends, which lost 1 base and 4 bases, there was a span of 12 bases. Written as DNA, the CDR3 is TGTGCCAGCAGCTTAGTCAGGGAGTTAGCAGATACGCAGTATTTT. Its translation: CASSLVRELADTQYF.

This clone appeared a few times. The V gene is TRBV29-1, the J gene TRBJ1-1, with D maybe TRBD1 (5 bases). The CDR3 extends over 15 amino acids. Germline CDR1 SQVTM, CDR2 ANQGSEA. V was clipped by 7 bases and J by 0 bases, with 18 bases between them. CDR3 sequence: CSGAPGWGMNTEAFF. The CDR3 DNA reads TGCAGCGGGGCCCCCGGGTGGGGCATGAACACTGAAGCTTTCTTT.

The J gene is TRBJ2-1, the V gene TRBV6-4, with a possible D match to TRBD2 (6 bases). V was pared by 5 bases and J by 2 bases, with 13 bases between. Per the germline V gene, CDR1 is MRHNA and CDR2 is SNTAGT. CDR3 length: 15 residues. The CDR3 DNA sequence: TGTGCCAGCAGTCCCAGTAGCGGAACCTACAATGAGCAGTTCTTC. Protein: CASSPSSGTYNEQFF.

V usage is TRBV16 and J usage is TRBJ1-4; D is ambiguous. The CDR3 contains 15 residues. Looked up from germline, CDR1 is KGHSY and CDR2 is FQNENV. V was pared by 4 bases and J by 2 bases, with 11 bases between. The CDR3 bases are TGTGCCAGCAGCCCTATGAGGAATACTAATGAAAAACTGTTTTTT. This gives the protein CASSPMRNTNEKLFF.

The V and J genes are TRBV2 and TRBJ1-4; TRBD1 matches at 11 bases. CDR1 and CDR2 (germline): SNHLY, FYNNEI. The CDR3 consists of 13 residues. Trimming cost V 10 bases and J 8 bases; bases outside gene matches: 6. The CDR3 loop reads CATKDRGREKLFF. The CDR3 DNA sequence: TGTGCCACCAAGGACAGGGGGCGCGAAAAACTGTTTTTT.

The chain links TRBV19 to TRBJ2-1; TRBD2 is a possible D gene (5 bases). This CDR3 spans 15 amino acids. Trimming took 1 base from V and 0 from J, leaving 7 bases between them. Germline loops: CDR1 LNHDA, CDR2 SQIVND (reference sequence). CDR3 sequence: CASSIGRNSYNEQFF. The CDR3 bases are TGTGCCAGTAGTATAGGGAGGAACTCCTACAATGAGCAGTTCTTC.

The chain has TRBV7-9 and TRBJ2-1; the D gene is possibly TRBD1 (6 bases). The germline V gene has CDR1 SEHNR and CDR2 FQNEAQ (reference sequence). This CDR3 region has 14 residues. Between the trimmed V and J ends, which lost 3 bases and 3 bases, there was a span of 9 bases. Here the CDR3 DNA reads TGTGCCAGCAGCTTCGGACAGAACTACAATGAGCAGTTCTTC. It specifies CASSFGQNYNEQFF.

CDR3 nucleotide sequence: TGTGCCAGTAGTATAGGGAAGGGACCCGGCGGACAGCCCCAGCATTTT. Translation: CASSIGKGPGGQPQHF. The chain couples TRBV19 to TRBJ1-5; tentative D call: TRBD1 (5 bases). The CDR3 runs 16 residues. Trimming took 1 base from V and 7 from J, leaving 17 bases between them. Germline V CDR1 and CDR2: LNHDA, SQIVND (reference sequence).

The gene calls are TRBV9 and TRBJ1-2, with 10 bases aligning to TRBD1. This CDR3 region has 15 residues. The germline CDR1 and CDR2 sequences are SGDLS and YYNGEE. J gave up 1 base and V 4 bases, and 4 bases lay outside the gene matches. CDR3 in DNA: TGTGCCAGCAGCTACGGGACAGGGGTTAACTATGGCTACACCTTC. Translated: CASSYGTGVNYGYTF.